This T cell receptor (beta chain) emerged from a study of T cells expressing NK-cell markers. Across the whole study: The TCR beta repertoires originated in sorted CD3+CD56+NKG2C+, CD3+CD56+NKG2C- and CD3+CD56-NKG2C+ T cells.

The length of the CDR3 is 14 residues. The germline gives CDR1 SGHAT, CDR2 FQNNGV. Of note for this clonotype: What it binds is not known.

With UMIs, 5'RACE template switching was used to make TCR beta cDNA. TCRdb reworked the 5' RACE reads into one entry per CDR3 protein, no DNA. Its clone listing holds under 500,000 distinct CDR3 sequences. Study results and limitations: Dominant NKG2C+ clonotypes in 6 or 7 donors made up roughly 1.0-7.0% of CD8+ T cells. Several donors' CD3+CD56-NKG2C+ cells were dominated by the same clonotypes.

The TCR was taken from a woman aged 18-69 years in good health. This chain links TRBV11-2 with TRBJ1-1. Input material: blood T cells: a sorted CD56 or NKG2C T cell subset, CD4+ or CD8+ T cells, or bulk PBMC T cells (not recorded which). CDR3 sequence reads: CASSLRQALAEAFF.